Below, 5 T cell receptor beta chains from the same sample are listed, as sequenced in a study of Graves' ophthalmopathy and Graves' hyperthyroidism. The authors amplified TCR beta CDR3 regions from RNA transcripts. First-round RT-PCR used HTBI primers; second-round multiplex PCR followed. TCRdb redid the calling of the multiplex PCR reads with MiXCR, one entry per CDR3 protein. This sample has 400,000 to 450,000 distinct CDR3 sequences, with around 21% found just once. Sample: peripheral blood. The receptors were sampled from a woman in her late teens or twenties with stable Graves' hyperthyroidism.

This clonotype was recorded at least ten times. This chain uses TRBV27 with TRBJ2-5; D gene ambiguous. Trimming pared 5 bases from V and 4 bases from J, leaving 14 bases between. This CDR3 is built from 14 residues. Germline CDR1 reads MNHEY; CDR2 reads SMNVEV (reference sequence). The CDR3 is CASSPTFRIETQYF. The CDR3 coding sequence is TGTGCCAGCAGTCCCACCTTCAGAATAGAGACCCAGTACTTC.

This clonotype was counted many times. This chain links TRBV29-1 with TRBJ1-2, with D unresolved. CDR3 size: 15 residues. Germline V CDR1 and CDR2: SQVTM, ANQGSEA. The germline V and J ends were trimmed by 3 bases and 3 bases, with 17 bases remaining between them. CDR3 nucleotide sequence: TGCAGCGTTGAGGGTGCGACTGATATCTACTATGGCTACACCTTC. It encodes CSVEGATDIYYGYTF.

At least ten counts were recorded for this clonotype. This chain connects TRBV19 to TRBJ2-2; 10 positions agree with TRBD2. Germline V gene sequence: CDR1 LNHDA, CDR2 SQIVND (reference sequence). This CDR3 region has 16 residues. J lost 4 bases, V lost 4 bases, and 6 bases had no gene match. DNA of the CDR3: TGTGCCAGTAGTAAGCGACTAGCGGGCGGCACCGGGGAGCTGTTTTTT. It codes for CASSKRLAGGTGELFF.

This clonotype was recorded at least ten times. The chain carries TRBV27 and TRBJ1-6; D is uncertain. Trimming removed 0 bases at V and 3 bases at J, with 18 bases between. This CDR3 has 19 amino acids. Per germline, CDR1 MNHEY and CDR2 SMNVEV (reference sequence). CDR3 coding DNA: TGTGCCAGCAGTTTATCGTCACTTGACCCCTCGGTCTATAATTCACCCCTCCACTTT. Protein: CASSLSSLDPSVYNSPLHF.

In DNA, the CDR3 is TGTGCCAGCACCACCGGGAGGGCCTCCGAGCAGTACTTC. It encodes CASTTGRASEQYF. The V gene is TRBV7-2, the J gene TRBJ2-7; 8 nucleotides agree with TRBD2. The V gene end was trimmed by 7 bases and the J gene end by 6 bases; junction bases not matched to a gene: 8. This CDR3 is built from 13 residues. Germline V gene sequence: CDR1 SGHTA, CDR2 FQGNSA.